This T cell receptor (beta chain) is from a study of blood T cell repertoires in COVID-19. Study-level background: Whether acute or convalescent, the COVID-19 samples came from the United States, Italy and Spain. In each case, the material was cDNA or gDNA derived from T cells, B-cell-depleted T cells, or PBMCs.

TCRdb's copy holds only in-frame clones and misses some; the assay was immunoSEQ multiplex PCR. The profile shows 250,000 to 350,000 clones, approximately 88% of them singletons. Germline V CDR1 and CDR2: GTSNPN, SVGIG (reference sequence). J gave up 1 base and V 4 bases, and 2 bases lay outside the gene matches. The CDR3 is 13 amino acids. The J gene is TRBJ1-1, the V gene TRBV30, with 8 positions matching TRBD1. The sample consisted of peripheral blood. The TCR was taken from a woman aged 35 to 49 who had recovered from COVID-19. In DNA, the CDR3 is TGTGCCTGGACGACAGGGGCGAACACTGAAGCTTTCTTT. This sequence encodes CAWTTGANTEAFF.